This T cell receptor beta chain originates from a study of molecular identifiers for immune sequencing clone quantification (dated by TCRdb to the late 2010s). For context, the study as a whole: For a replicate experiment, the RNA from either approximately 20,000 or 100,000 naive CD8 T cells was divided into five aliquots, and four of those aliquots went on to sequencing. The study was a methods study using CD8 T cells to benchmark molecular-identifier clustering-based TCR repertoire sequencing (MIDCIRS) and TCR RNA copy counting.

Preparation of the library involved PCR. Instrument used: NextSeq 500. Bulk TCR libraries were generated as previously described, with the TCR primers listed in Table S5 used. Purification of total RNA was performed with the Qiagen AllPrep DNA/RNA kit. Reads from multiple sequencing runs of the same library were pooled before analysis. For the original study's pipeline: Only reads with exact TCR constant sequence were kept, trimmed to 150 nt, and grouped by their 12-nt molecular barcodes. Reads inside each barcode group were sub-clustered using a 15% Levenshtein threshold, and a quality-weighted consensus sequence was constructed for each RNA molecule. Non-functional sequences were excluded, and lower-count sequences lying one edit away from another sequence were also excluded. Based on fitting two negative binomial distributions, any barcode sub-cluster with under 20% of the maximum read count was discarded. Using fastp at Q25 and MiXCR, TCRdb reprocessed the public reads and kept productive beta chains. Identical CDR3 proteins give one entry, which carries the most common genes and DNA. V and J calls and clone size were set by TCRdb, not the authors. The sample table records approximately 97,000 distinct CDR3 sequences; 20% to 25% of these occur just once. The top ten constitute around 0.92% of the sample.

Taken from cysteine to phenylalanine, the CDR3 has 12 residues. The CDR3 DNA has 36 bases and is translated from base 1. Trimming costs V 6 bases and J 6 bases, and their ends lie 11 bases apart. The germline V gene (reference sequence) supplies CDR1 GTSNPN and CDR2 SVGIG. Libraries of naive CD8 T cells were built from approximately 20,000 to 980,000 sorted cells, with 10%, 30% or 50% of the purified RNA used. Naive CD8 T cells were FACS-sorted as CD8+CD4-CCR7+CD45RA+ on a BD FACSAria II into RLT Plus buffer. Detection sensitivity was tested by spiking Jurkat RNA equal to about 10 TCR copies' worth into samples containing about 20,000-1,100,000 naive CD8 T cells. CD8 T cells were enriched using RosetteSep CD8+ T Cell Enrichment Cocktail and Ficoll-Paque, and the enriched cells then underwent ACK red cell lysis. This clonotype was observed many times. Its antigen remains unidentified. Base qualities were left out, and no much larger clone turns up one base away.

Study-level results and caveats: Modeling gave 3 to 3.5 recovered TCR RNA copies per cell versus about 10 by digital PCR, implying roughly 28% capture efficiency. Clones above 20 RNA copies held over 97% of molecules in CMV-specific effector cells but under 1% in naive cells. Without barcode sub-clustering, chimeric consensus sequences inflated TCR diversity; chimeras reached as high as 47%. Spiked-in Jurkat TCR RNA (roughly 10 copies' worth), which is not part of the donor repertoire, was contained in the naive libraries. Highly expanded clone sizes could be underestimated if identical TCR molecules share a barcode. Even against a background of about a million naive CD8 T cells, spiked-in Jurkat TCR RNA amounting to a single cell's worth was reported to be detectable.

Sequenced sample: naive CD8+ T cells from blood, with Jurkat cell RNA spiked in. The intended sense of this specimen's cell subset or site label: FACS-sorted CD8+CD4-CCR7+CD45RA+ naive T cells. Here the chain combines TRBV30 and TRBJ2-2; a tentative D match to TRBD1 spans 6 bases. This sequence originates from a human donor in good health. Some libraries in this study had Jurkat cell RNA spiked in. The CDR3 is CACATGSGELFF. The DNA reads as follows: TGTGCCTGCGCCACAGGGTCCGGGGAGCTGTTTTTT. With the rest looked up from the reference TRBV30 and TRBJ2-2 genes rather than sequenced, the full variable domain is SQTIHQWPATLVQPVGSPLSLECTVEGTSNPNLYWYRQAAGRGLQLLFYSVGIGQISSEVPQNLSASRPQDRQFILSSKKLLLSDSGFYLCACATGSGELFFGEGSRLTVL.